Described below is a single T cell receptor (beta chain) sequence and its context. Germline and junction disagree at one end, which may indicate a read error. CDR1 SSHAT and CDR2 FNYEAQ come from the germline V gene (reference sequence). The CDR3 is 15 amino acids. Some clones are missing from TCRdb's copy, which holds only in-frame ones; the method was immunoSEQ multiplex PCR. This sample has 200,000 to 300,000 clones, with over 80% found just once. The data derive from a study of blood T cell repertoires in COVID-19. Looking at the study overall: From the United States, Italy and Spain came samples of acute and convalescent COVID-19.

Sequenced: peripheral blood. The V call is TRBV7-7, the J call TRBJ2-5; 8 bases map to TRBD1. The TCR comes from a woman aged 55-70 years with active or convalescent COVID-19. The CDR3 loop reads CASSQQPGGGETQYF. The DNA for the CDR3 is TGTGCTAGCAGCCAACAACCAGGGGGCGGTGAGACCCAGTACTTC. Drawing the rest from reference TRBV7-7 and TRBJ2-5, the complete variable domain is GAGVSQSPRYKVTKRGQDVTLRCDPISSHATLYWYQQALGQGPEFLTYFNYEAQPDKSGLPSDRFSAERPEGSISTLTIQRTEQRDSAMYRCASSQQPGGGETQYFGPGTRLLVL.